This T cell receptor (beta chain) originates from a study of OX40 agonist ivuxolimab in advanced cancers. Study background: Dose-escalation patients' cancers were hepatocellular carcinoma, melanoma, renal cell or head and neck cancer. Three patients had partial responses: one hepatocellular carcinoma, two cutaneous melanoma. Study findings and constraints: Partial responders treated at 0.1-3.0 mg/kg exhibited clonal expansion among the lowest measured.

The repertoire was sequenced with immunoSEQ multiplex PCR; TCRdb's copy has only in-frame clones and lacks some. The table lists some 77,000 clones, 75% to 90% of them singletons. Worth noting for this clone: Its antigen is as yet unknown.

Blood samples were obtained at baseline, cycle 4 day 1, and cycle 7 day 1. CDR3 length: 15 residues. The germline gives CDR1 MNHNY, CDR2 SVGAGI (reference sequence). Trimming took 0 bases from V and 0 from J, leaving 8 bases between them. The specimen comprised CD4+ or CD8+ T cells sorted from blood, sampled in a trial of the OX40 agonist ivuxolimab. This TCR was recovered from an adult with an advanced solid tumor such as melanoma, head and neck, liver or kidney cancer. This chain connects TRBV6-6 to TRBJ1-2; D is uncertain. CDR3 amino acids: CASSYSTGANYGYTF. DNA for the CDR3: TGTGCCAGCAGTTACTCGACGGGAGCTAACTATGGCTACACCTTC.